Presented here are 21 T cell receptor beta chains from one specimen sequenced in a study of cytomegalovirus exposure and HLA in healthy donors. Use of 60 Vbeta and 13 Jbeta primers characterized the PCR. Profiling relied on immunoSEQ multiplex PCR, and the TCRdb table lists in-frame clones only, not all of them. The profile shows some 100,000 clones, around 80% of them singletons. Source material: PBMCs. The receptor source for this set is a woman between 18 and 30 years old in good health and CMV-seronegative.

The V gene is TRBV6-1, the J gene TRBJ2-1; weak D call: TRBD2 (5 bases). The V end was cut by 4 bases, the J end by 0 bases, with 7 bases between. This CDR3 is 14 amino acids long. Per the germline V gene, CDR1 is MNHNS and CDR2 is SASEGT. CDR3 sequence (DNA): TGTGCCAGCAGTGCCCGGGACTCCTACAATGAGCAGTTCTTC. Protein: CASSARDSYNEQFF.

The J gene is TRBJ2-2, the V gene TRBV27; no reliable D call. Germline CDR1 and CDR2: MNHEY and SMNVEV (reference sequence). Deletions cut 2 bases from V and 8 bases from J, with 6 bases between. This CDR3 is built from 12 residues. The CDR3 DNA reads as TGTGCCAGCAGTTTACTGGCAGGGGAGCTGTTTTTT. Encoded protein: CASSLLAGELFF.

V and J are TRBV18 and TRBJ2-7, with D possibly TRBD2 on 6 matching bases. Germline-derived CDR1 and CDR2 are KGHSH and LQKENI. The CDR3 is 15 residues long. Trimming pared 4 bases from V and 0 bases from J, leaving 13 bases between. The CDR3 here is CASSLSGASSYEQYF. Here the CDR3 DNA reads TGTGCCAGCTCACTTAGCGGAGCTAGCTCCTACGAGCAGTACTTC.

The CDR3 protein is CSGVSGQQETQYF. The CDR3 bases are TGCAGCGGAGTCTCCGGACAGCAAGAGACCCAGTACTTC. V and J are TRBV29-1 and TRBJ2-5; a weak D match, TRBD1 (6 bases). Trimming took off 7 bases at V and 2 bases at J, with 14 bases between the two ends. This CDR3 has 13 amino acids. The germline gives CDR1 SQVTM, CDR2 ANQGSEA.

The chain combines TRBV9 with TRBJ2-7, with D tentatively TRBD1 (7 bases). CDR3 size: 14 residues. The germline V and J ends were trimmed by 5 bases and 2 bases, with 14 bases remaining between them. Germline V lookup: CDR1 SGDLS, CDR2 YYNGEE. CDR3 sequence reads: CASSAGGNPYEQYF. For the CDR3, the DNA is TGTGCCAGCAGTGCAGGGGGGAATCCCTACGAGCAGTACTTC.

The chain has TRBV19 and TRBJ2-1; D remains ambiguous. V shed 6 bases and J shed 6 bases, with 15 bases lying between them. Germline V gene sequence: CDR1 LNHDA, CDR2 SQIVND (reference sequence). There are 14 residues in the CDR3. The CDR3 region has the DNA TGTGCCAGTAGAAGTCTGGAACGACTCAATGAGCAGTTCTTC. It is translated as CASRSLERLNEQFF. Looking up the rest from reference TRBV19 and TRBJ2-1 gives the full variable domain: DGGITQSPKYLFRKEGQNVTLSCEQNLNHDAMYWYRQDPGQGLRLIYYSQIVNDFQKGDIAEGYSVSREKKESFPLTVTSAQKNPTAFYLCASRSLERLNEQFFGPGTRLTVL.

The J gene is TRBJ2-5, the V gene TRBV19, with 10 bases identical to TRBD2. The CDR3 has 16 amino acids. The J segment lost 2 bases and the V segment lost 3 bases, leaving 6 bases of the junction unmatched. Germline values: CDR1 LNHDA, CDR2 SQIVND (reference sequence). In nucleotides, the CDR3 is TGTGCCAGTAGTATCGTAGCGGGGGGCGGACAAGAGACCCAGTACTTC. Its protein product is CASSIVAGGGQETQYF.

The rearrangement links TRBV7-2 to TRBJ2-5; 7 positions match TRBD1. This CDR3 is built from 16 residues. Per germline, CDR1 SGHTA and CDR2 FQGNSA. The J segment lost 0 bases and the V segment lost 4 bases, leaving 8 bases of the junction unmatched. The CDR3 reads CASSSPTGVYQETQYF. The CDR3 nucleotides are TGTGCCAGCAGCTCGCCCACAGGGGTGTACCAAGAGACCCAGTACTTC.

The V and J genes are TRBV11-2 and TRBJ2-1; 14 bases are shared with TRBD2. CDR3 length: 18 residues. The V gene end was trimmed by 5 bases and the J gene end by 4 bases; junction bases not matched to a gene: 10. Germline V gene lookup returns CDR1 SGHAT and CDR2 FQNNGV. The CDR3, as DNA: TGTGCCAGCAGCCCGGGACTAGCGGGGGTGGGCTTTTACAATGAGCAGTTCTTC. It is translated as CASSPGLAGVGFYNEQFF.

This clone was detected a few times. V usage is TRBV5-4 and J usage is TRBJ1-3, with 8 bases lining up with TRBD1. Germline lookup yields CDR1 SGHNT and CDR2 YYREEE (reference sequence). Trimming removed 1 base from V and 4 bases from J; junction bases left unmatched: 1. The CDR3 loop spans 14 amino acids. The CDR3 is CASSLRTGGNTIYF. The CDR3 DNA sequence: TGTGCCAGCAGCTTGCGGACAGGGGGAAACACCATATATTTT.

The chain combines TRBV30 with TRBJ1-5; 7 positions agree with TRBD1. This CDR3 contains 15 residues. Looked up from germline, CDR1 is GTSNPN and CDR2 is SVGIG (reference sequence). The V and J ends lost 0 bases and 4 bases, in that order; junction bases with no gene match: 6. The CDR3, as DNA: TGTGCCTGGAGTGTACAGGGGACAGATAATCAGCCCCAGCATTTT. Translated: CAWSVQGTDNQPQHF.

The chain links TRBV18 to TRBJ1-1; weak D call: TRBD1 (5 bases). The V and J ends lost 5 bases and 5 bases respectively, with 15 bases between them. This CDR3 is 14 amino acids long. Per the germline V gene, CDR1 is KGHSH and CDR2 is LQKENI. In DNA, the CDR3 is TGTGCCAGCTCATTTCAAAGGGGTAGGACTGAAGCTTTCTTT. Translated, it gives CASSFQRGRTEAFF. The variable domain in full, completed from reference TRBV18 and TRBJ1-1, reads NAGVMQNPRHLVRRRGQEARLRCSPMKGHSHVYWYRQLPEEGLKFMVYLQKENIIDESGMPKERFSAEFPKEGPSILRIQQVVRGDSAAYFCASSFQRGRTEAFFGQGTRLTVV.

The chain joins TRBV10-2 to TRBJ2-5; D remains ambiguous. The germline V and J ends were trimmed by 0 bases and 5 bases, with 10 bases remaining between them. The CDR3 has 14 residues. Germline CDR1 and CDR2: WSHSY and SAAADI. The CDR3, as DNA: TGCGCCAGCAGTGAGTCGGGTAGCCGGGAGACCCAGTACTTC. It yields the protein CASSESGSRETQYF.

The genes are TRBV6-6 and TRBJ2-3; D is undetermined. Trimming stripped 0 bases from V and 2 bases from J, with 6 bases between. Germline-derived CDR1 and CDR2 are MNHNY and SVGAGI (reference sequence). The CDR3 sequence is 14 residues long. CDR3 region: CASSYSHSTDTQYF. The CDR3 nucleotides are TGTGCCAGCAGTTACTCTCATTCCACAGATACGCAGTATTTT.

The chain carries TRBV5-5 and TRBJ2-6, with D uncertain. V gave up 0 bases and J gave up 0 bases, with 10 bases separating them. Per germline, CDR1 SGHKS and CDR2 YYEKEE (reference sequence). This CDR3 region has 17 residues. The CDR3 DNA reads as TGTGCCAGCAGCTTGGTTGAGAGGATCTCTGGGGCCAACGTCCTGACTTTC. It codes for CASSLVERISGANVLTF.

The rearrangement joins TRBV30 to TRBJ2-7; 10 positions match TRBD2. V shed 7 bases and J 1 base; nucleotides not matched to a gene: 7. This CDR3 has 14 residues. CDR1 is GTSNPN and CDR2 is SVGIG in the germline V gene (reference sequence). The CDR3 is CASKTSGYSYEQYF. The CDR3 DNA reads TGTGCCTCCAAGACTAGCGGGTATTCCTACGAGCAGTACTTC.

The rearrangement links TRBV27 to TRBJ2-5, with a tentative D call TRBD1 (8 bases). The better agreement between TRBJ2-7 and the DNA end casts doubt on the J call. The CDR3 spans 17 residues. Germline lookup yields CDR1 MNHEY and CDR2 SMNVEV (reference sequence). This chain's CDR3 is CASSTQRGQVGKYEQYF. The CDR3 coding sequence is TGTGCCAGCAGTACACAGCGGGGACAGGTGGGCAAATACGAGCAGTACTTC.

The J gene is TRBJ1-2, the V gene TRBV7-9, with D possibly TRBD1 on 6 matching bases. The germline V and J ends were trimmed by 4 bases and 0 bases, with 12 bases remaining between them. The germline gives CDR1 SEHNR, CDR2 FQNEAQ (reference sequence). The CDR3 has 15 residues. CDR3 amino acids: CASSSQDSSNYGYTF. CDR3 DNA sequence: TGTGCCAGCAGCTCACAGGACAGCTCTAACTATGGCTACACCTTC.

Turning to this clone: The junction departs from the called germline gene at one end, perhaps through a read error. The J gene is TRBJ1-1, the V gene TRBV4-3; a weak D match, TRBD1 (5 bases). CDR1 is LGHNA and CDR2 is YSLEER in the germline V gene. The CDR3 spans 15 residues. The CDR3 nucleotides are TGCGCCAGCAGACAAGATATAGGGGCTCTTTCCGAAGCTTTCTTT. Protein product: CASRQDIGALSEAFF.

V is TRBV7-2 and J is TRBJ2-1; D remains ambiguous. Germline CDR1 reads SGHTA; CDR2 reads FQGNSA. Trimming pared 5 bases from V and 0 bases from J, leaving 5 bases between. CDR3 length equals 13 residues. This chain's CDR3 is CASSPPSYNEQFF. In DNA form, the CDR3 reads TGTGCCAGCAGCCCTCCCTCCTACAATGAGCAGTTCTTC.

This chain joins TRBV7-9 and TRBJ2-1; D is perhaps TRBD2 (5 bases). The CDR3 has 12 amino acids. The germline V and J ends were trimmed by 4 bases and 6 bases, with 7 bases remaining between them. Germline CDR1 SEHNR, CDR2 FQNEAQ (reference sequence). CDR3 in amino acids: CASSSRGNEQFF. DNA for the CDR3: TGTGCCAGCAGCTCCCGGGGCAATGAGCAGTTCTTC.